This T cell receptor (beta chain) was recovered during a study of blood T cell repertoires in COVID-19. Looking at the study overall: COVID-19 samples, acute and convalescent, were from the United States, Italy and Spain.

The method was immunoSEQ multiplex PCR; TCRdb's version includes in-frame clones alone and lacks a portion of them. The profile shows roughly 170,000 clones, over 65% of them singletons. CDR3 length: 16 amino acids. CDR1 is LGHNA, CDR2 YNFKEQ, per germline. J lost 5 bases, V lost 0 bases, and 4 bases had no gene match. Sequencing used peripheral blood. This receptor was obtained from a woman older than 75 with acute or convalescent COVID-19. The chain couples TRBV4-2 to TRBJ2-1, with 10 nucleotides matching TRBD2. As DNA, the CDR3 is TGTGCCAGCAGCCAAGAAAGCGGGAGGGCCCACAATGAGCAGTTCTTC. Translating gives CASSQESGRAHNEQFF.